The clone carrying this T cell receptor (beta chain) was seen many times. Its antigen is not identified. The data were taken from a study of T-cell reconstitution after alpha-beta-depleted transplantation in children. This sample's TCRbeta library carried unique molecular identifier barcodes. Each CDR3 protein gets one entry after TCRdb re-called the PCR reads with MiXCR. The sample holds about 280,000 distinct CDR3 sequences, 11% seen once. This CDR3 has 14 residues. CDR1 is SGDLS and CDR2 is YYNGEE in the germline V gene. V lost 9 bases and J lost 3; bases outside the gene matches: 7. General observations from the study: The origin of high day-60 TCRbeta diversity in some patients lay in surviving recipient T cells and thymic progenitors. Several hundred rapidly expanded clones from non-depleted graft cells reportedly supplied alpha-beta T cells about two months post-transplant.

The TCR sequence derives from a male patient between 2 and 10 years old who had a stem cell transplant for chronic granulomatous disease, so the T cells may come from the graft donor. The rearrangement links TRBV9 to TRBJ2-2, with 8 bases aligning to TRBD1. This material consisted of peripheral blood, taken 180 days after TCRalphabeta/CD19-depleted stem cell transplant. CDR3 loop: CATPGQGYTGELFF. The CDR3 bases are TGTGCCACCCCTGGACAGGGATACACCGGGGAGCTGTTTTTT.